This TCR beta chain was retrieved from a study of spatial heterogeneity in lung cancer. This clonotype was recorded many times. Time point in this sample: sample taken at primary tumor resection. Unsorted whole RNA from tumor, nontumor lung or frozen PBMC underwent sequencing. Every cDNA TCR molecule received its own unique molecular identifier. In TCRdb, the 5' RACE reads were re-called with MiXCR into one record per CDR3 protein. This sample has 60,000 to 80,000 distinct CDR3 sequences; more than 10% occur once, and the top ten carry 7.2%. The CDR3 totals 13 residues. The germline V gene encodes CDR1 SEHNR and CDR2 FQNEAQ (reference sequence). Trimming took 11 bases from V and 0 from J, leaving 12 bases between them.

The sample here was PBMCs, taken at surgery. The clonotype originates from a male donor with early-stage non-small cell lung cancer. The V and J genes are TRBV7-9 and TRBJ2-3, with a tentative D call TRBD1 (6 bases). The CDR3 DNA reads as TGTGCCTCCCACAGGGTTAGCACAGATACGCAGTATTTT. Translation: CASHRVSTDTQYF.